Sequencing of this T cell receptor beta chain was carried out in a study of Tregs in tolerant kidney transplant recipients. General study findings and limits: Few patients were studied, so findings need validation in larger groups. Tregs expanded with activated donor B cells seemed most donor-specific.

Sequencing used immunoSEQ multiplex PCR; TCRdb keeps in-frame clones, though not all of them. The profile shows about 59,000 clones, approximately 82% of them singletons. CDR3 length: 12 residues. Germline V CDR1 and CDR2: SGHRS, YFSETQ. The germline V and J ends were trimmed by 4 bases and 6 bases, with 11 bases remaining between them. In the case of this clone: Its antigen remains unknown.

Material for sequencing was CD4+ T cells from blood. The chain combines TRBV5-1 with TRBJ2-7; TRBD1 might be the D (6 bases). This clonotype was sampled from a human donor in good health. CDR3 in DNA: TGCGCCAGCAGCCCCCAGGGGCCCGAGCAGTACTTC. The encoded protein is CASSPQGPEQYF. The full variable domain, rest sourced from reference TRBV5-1 and TRBJ2-7, is KAGVTQTPRYLIKTRGQQVTLSCSPISGHRSVSWYQQTPGQGLQFLFEYFSETQRNKGNFPGRFSGRQFSNSRSEMNVSTLELGDSALYLCASSPQGPEQYFGPGTRLTVT.